This is a list of T cell receptor beta chains from one sample in a study of T cells in narcolepsy. Some clones are missing from TCRdb's copy, which holds only in-frame ones; the method was immunoSEQ multiplex PCR. The sample gives about 22,000 clones, approximately 80% of which show up once; around 4% is in the top ten. Sequencing was performed on memory (CD45RA-) CD4+ T cells from blood. The receptors were gathered from a human donor in good health. The CDR3 runs from the conserved cysteine through the conserved F or W.

CDR3: CASSPDAGAKNIQYF
J: TRBJ2-4
V: TRBV18

CDR3: CASSQGLQNSPLHF
J: TRBJ1-6
V: TRBV4-1

CDR3: CASSPDRAHYGYTF
J: TRBJ1-2
V: TRBV18

CDR3: CASSLAPAEAFF
J: TRBJ1-1
V: TRBV11-2

CDR3: CASSEGIGWEGGNTEAFF
J: TRBJ1-1
V: TRBV6-1

CDR3: CASSPGTAVGGYTF
J: TRBJ1-2
V: TRBV19

CDR3: CASSTQGGIGYTF
J: TRBJ1-2
V: TRBV6-1

CDR3: CAMSGELFF
J: TRBJ2-2
V: TRBV5-1

CDR3: CASSTLGDYGYTF
J: TRBJ1-2
V: TRBV7-9

CDR3: CASREGLSYNEQFF
J: TRBJ2-1
V: TRBV5-8

CDR3: CASSILQGETQYF
J: TRBJ2-5
V: TRBV19

CDR3: CASSIGLAGIAYEQYF
J: TRBJ2-7
V: TRBV19

CDR3: CASSPDRGTWQPQHF
J: TRBJ1-5
V: TRBV7-2

CDR3: CASSQTSPDFDTQYF
J: TRBJ2-3
V: TRBV5-1

CDR3: CASSAIEGGYTEAFF
J: TRBJ1-1
V: TRBV25-1

CDR3: CASSLGTRGGETQYF
J: TRBJ2-5
V: TRBV5-1

CDR3: CASTGQGGGETQYF
J: TRBJ2-5
V: TRBV6-5

CDR3: CASTPGTRVVYEQYF
J: TRBJ2-7
V: TRBV6-6

CDR3: CASTQALGGNQPQHF
J: TRBJ1-5
V: TRBV19

CDR3: CASSPTAGTGGAETQYF
J: TRBJ2-5
V: TRBV5-1

CDR3: CASTLQGIDTQYF
J: TRBJ2-3
V: TRBV6-1

CDR3: CAISESEYNYEQYF
J: TRBJ2-7
V: TRBV10-3

CDR3: CASSLGRNTEAFF
J: TRBJ1-1
V: TRBV7-9

CDR3: CASSGGQGNRNEQFF
J: TRBJ2-1
V: TRBV6-4

CDR3: CASSHRGLNTEAFF
J: TRBJ1-1
V: TRBV27

CDR3: CASSLQTGMFEKLFF
J: TRBJ1-4
V: TRBV7-2

CDR3: CASNGNYYNEQFF
J: -
V: TRBV2

CDR3: CASSLPARGGGAKNIQYF
J: TRBJ2-4
V: TRBV5-4

CDR3: CSGDTRGRAFF
J: TRBJ1-1
V: TRBV29-1

CDR3: CASSATGGDTQYF
J: TRBJ2-3
V: TRBV5-1

CDR3: CASSWGRGDSYEQYF
J: TRBJ2-7
V: TRBV5-6

CDR3: CASSFNQGDTQYF
J: TRBJ2-3
V: TRBV7-2

CDR3: CASSSSDRGNTEAFF
J: TRBJ1-1
V: TRBV11-2

CDR3: CASSQDAGTTREAFF
J: TRBJ1-1
V: TRBV4-3